The clone carrying this T cell receptor beta chain was counted at least ten times. Its antigen is currently unknown. Library construction for TCR beta used iRepertoire HTBI primers and Arm-PCR of CDR3 regions. Via MiXCR, TCRdb re-called the multiplex PCR reads, giving one row per CDR3 protein. The table records hundreds of thousands of distinct CDR3 sequences, roughly 17% of them present only once. The data stem from a study of regulatory T cells in long-lasting Graves disease. The study, taken as a whole, reports: The TCR repertoire of persistent Graves' patients was less diverse than that of newly diagnosed ones. Preferential use of TRBV28, TRBJ1-2 and TRBJ2-5 was seen in persistent disease.

CDR1 is SGHRS and CDR2 is YFSETQ in the germline V gene. V lost 6 bases and J lost 0; bases outside the gene matches: 4. The CDR3 is 14 residues long. Time point described: newly diagnosed GD, antithyroid drugs for less than 3 months. Isolated PBMC RNA provided the starting material for the TCR library. These data were also reused for a study on T cells in Graves' hyperthyroidism and ophthalmopathy. From that report: Calling Graves' hyperthyroidism stable meant ophthalmopathy did not progress within 18 months. In validation, the model predicted ophthalmopathy. These predictions came a median about 6.5 months before onset.

The clonotype was recovered from a woman in her thirties with Graves disease. This specimen consisted of peripheral blood mononuclear cells (PBMCs), obtained at new diagnosis, from a patient treated with antithyroid drugs. This sequence joins TRBV5-1 and TRBJ2-7; 9 bases are a match to TRBD1. The CDR3 region is CASTRQGGSYEQYF. The CDR3 coding sequence is TGCGCCAGCACCCGACAGGGGGGCTCCTACGAGCAGTACTTC. Full variable domain (missing parts from reference TRBV5-1 and TRBJ2-7): KAGVTQTPRYLIKTRGQQVTLSCSPISGHRSVSWYQQTPGQGLQFLFEYFSETQRNKGNFPGRFSGRQFSNSRSEMNVSTLELGDSALYLCASTRQGGSYEQYFGPGTRLTVT.